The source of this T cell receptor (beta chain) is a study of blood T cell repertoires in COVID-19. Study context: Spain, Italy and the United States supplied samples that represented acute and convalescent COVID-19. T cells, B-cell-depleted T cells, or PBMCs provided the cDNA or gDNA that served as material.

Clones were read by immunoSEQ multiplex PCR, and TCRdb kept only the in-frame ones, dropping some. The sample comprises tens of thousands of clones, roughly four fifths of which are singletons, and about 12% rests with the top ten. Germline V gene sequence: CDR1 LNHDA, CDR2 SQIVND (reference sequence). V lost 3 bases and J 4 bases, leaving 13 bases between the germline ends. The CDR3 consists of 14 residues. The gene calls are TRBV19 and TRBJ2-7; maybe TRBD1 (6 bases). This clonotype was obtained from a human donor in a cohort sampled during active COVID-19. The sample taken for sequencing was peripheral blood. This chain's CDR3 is CASSMTGVTYEQYF. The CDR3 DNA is TGTGCCAGTAGTATGACAGGAGTCACTTACGAGCAGTACTTC.